The next 12 T cell receptor beta chains were all read from a single sample in a study of T cell responses to AZD1222 COVID-19 vaccine. TCRdb's table, derived via immunoSEQ multiplex PCR, lists solely in-frame clones and lacks some. The repertoire holds about 140,000 clones, approximately 89% seen once, with around 5% in the top ten. The sequencing here drew on peripheral blood, taken on day 0 of AZD1222 vaccination. These receptors all stem from an adult in good health.

This sequence joins TRBV2 and TRBJ1-2, with D tentatively TRBD1 (6 bases). CDR3 size: 15 residues. CDR1 SNHLY and CDR2 FYNNEI come from the germline V gene. V dropped 3 bases and J dropped 5 bases, with 16 bases sitting between them. The chain's CDR3 is CASSDGQLASYGYTF. The CDR3 DNA sequence: TGTGCCAGCAGTGATGGACAGCTAGCCTCGTATGGCTACACCTTC.

This clone appeared a few times. The chain links TRBV19 to TRBJ2-5; 7 nucleotides line up with TRBD2. The CDR3 is 16 residues long. The junction had 12 bases not matched to a gene; V was cut back by 6 bases and J by 2 bases. The germline V gene encodes CDR1 LNHDA and CDR2 SQIVND (reference sequence). DNA for the CDR3: TGTGCCAGTAGACCCCGCCACCTAGCGGTTCAAGAGACCCAGTACTTC. Residues: CASRPRHLAVQETQYF. Combining the CDR3 with reference TRBV19 and TRBJ2-5 gives the whole variable domain DGGITQSPKYLFRKEGQNVTLSCEQNLNHDAMYWYRQDPGQGLRLIYYSQIVNDFQKGDIAEGYSVSREKKESFPLTVTSAQKNPTAFYLCASRPRHLAVQETQYFGPGTRLLVL.

In its sample, this clone was seen a few times. The rearrangement links TRBV19 to TRBJ1-1; no definite D call. Trimming stripped 7 bases from V and 5 bases from J, with 20 bases between. From germline, CDR1 is LNHDA and CDR2 SQIVND (reference sequence). This CDR3 region has 15 residues. The CDR3 spells CASNPRAGSGTEAFF. CDR3 DNA: TGTGCCAGTAACCCTAGGGCGGGGTCGGGGACTGAAGCTTTCTTT.

The rearrangement joins TRBV30 to TRBJ2-7, with D possibly TRBD2 on 6 matching bases. The CDR3 consists of 14 residues. In germline, CDR1 is GTSNPN, CDR2 SVGIG (reference sequence). Trimming stripped 0 bases from V and 4 bases from J, with 13 bases between. Here the CDR3 reads CAWSVGAGRYEQYF. DNA of the CDR3: TGTGCCTGGAGTGTCGGGGCGGGACGGTACGAGCAGTACTTC.

V is TRBV27 and J is TRBJ1-5; D gene unclear. V lost 5 bases and J lost 2, with 13 bases in between. From germline, CDR1 is MNHEY and CDR2 SMNVEV (reference sequence). The CDR3 sequence is 15 residues long. For the CDR3, the DNA is TGTGCCAGCAGTCCTATCCAGGAGGGCAATCAGCCCCAGCATTTT. Encoded protein: CASSPIQEGNQPQHF.

V and J are TRBV19 and TRBJ1-4; possible D gene TRBD1, 6 bases. Germline CDR1 LNHDA, CDR2 SQIVND (reference sequence). The germline V and J ends were trimmed by 5 bases and 5 bases, with 15 bases remaining between them. The length of the CDR3 is 15 residues. Here the CDR3 DNA reads TGTGCCAGTAGTTCAGGACAGACCATAAATGAAAAACTGTTTTTT. Protein product: CASSSGQTINEKLFF.

The chain combines TRBV5-4 with TRBJ2-7, with 7 bases lining up with TRBD2. Germline CDR1 SGHNT, CDR2 YYREEE (reference sequence). Trimming at V came to 0 bases and at J to 6 bases, leaving 6 bases not matched to a gene. This CDR3 has 14 residues. The CDR3 DNA reads as TGTGCCAGCAGCTTGGCGTCTAGCGGCCTCGAGCAGTACTTC. Translation gives CASSLASSGLEQYF.

This chain joins TRBV4-1 and TRBJ1-1; D is ambiguous. The CDR3 runs 15 residues. The germline V gene has CDR1 MGHRA and CDR2 YSYEKL. Trimming stripped 3 bases from V and 4 bases from J, with 15 bases between. DNA of the CDR3: TGCGCCAGCAGCCACCCCAAGGGTGTCGGCACTGAAGCTTTCTTT. Protein: CASSHPKGVGTEAFF.

The rearrangement links TRBV6-5 to TRBJ1-2; D gene unclear. The CDR3 totals 15 residues. Trimming removed 0 bases from V and 1 base from J, with 9 bases in between. Germline V gives CDR1 MNHEY, CDR2 SVGAGI. As DNA, the CDR3 is TGTGCCAGCAGTTACTCGCCAGTGGGTAACTATGGCTACACCTTC. Translation gives CASSYSPVGNYGYTF.

This clone was seen once. This rearrangement joins TRBV20-1 to TRBJ2-7; D is uncertain. CDR1 and CDR2 from the germline V gene are DFQATT and SNEGSKA (reference sequence). V was clipped by 2 bases and J by 3 bases, with 5 bases between them. This CDR3 is built from 11 residues. In DNA form, the CDR3 reads TGCAGTGCTAGACTTGTCTACGAGCAGTACTTC. It translates to CSARLVYEQYF.

The chain employs TRBV6-5 and TRBJ2-7; D might be TRBD2 (6 bases). This CDR3 comprises 15 residues. The germline CDR1 and CDR2 sequences are MNHEY and SVGAGI. V was trimmed by 3 bases and J by 2 bases, leaving 14 bases between them. CDR3 bases: TGTGCCAGCAGTTATGAGCGGGTCGTCACCTACGAGCAGTACTTC. This sequence encodes CASSYERVVTYEQYF.

In nucleotides, the CDR3 is TGCGCCAGCAGCCGGACCGAGGAGGGCCTGAACACTGAAGCTTTCTTT. Translated: CASSRTEEGLNTEAFF. The chain couples TRBV5-1 to TRBJ1-1; D gene uncertain. The V gene lost 4 bases and the J gene lost 0 bases, with 16 bases spanning the gap. Germline V gene sequence: CDR1 SGHRS, CDR2 YFSETQ. The CDR3 is made up of 16 amino acids.